Below, 8 T cell receptor beta chains from the same sample are listed, as sequenced in a study of response to subunit inactivated influenza vaccine. TCRdb re-called the RT-PCR reads with MiXCR, one entry per CDR3 protein. The data contain about half a million distinct CDR3 sequences, roughly 25% of them singletons. Material: CD4+ T cells sorted from PBMCs, obtained roughly 5 days after vaccination. Receptors originate from a man in his forties or fifties who received an inactivated influenza vaccine.

This clonotype has a handful of counts. The genes are TRBV6-5 and TRBJ2-2, with 9 bases fitting TRBD1. The CDR3 is 17 residues long. Germline V gives CDR1 MNHEY, CDR2 SVGAGI. The V segment lost 2 bases and the J segment 3 bases; nucleotides outside the gene matches: 7. Here the CDR3 reads CASSYSKGQGHTGELFF. CDR3 nucleotide sequence: TGTGCCAGCAGTTACAGCAAGGGACAGGGTCACACCGGGGAGCTGTTTTTT.

At least ten counts were recorded for this clonotype. The chain employs TRBV4-3 and TRBJ2-1; D is unclear. Between the trimmed V and J ends, which lost 0 bases and 8 bases, there was a span of 8 bases. CDR1 is LGHNA and CDR2 is YSLEER in the germline V gene. This CDR3 is 13 amino acids long. The CDR3 DNA follows: TGCGCCAGCAGCCAAGAACTCCTGGATGAGCAGTTCTTC. Amino acids: CASSQELLDEQFF.

The chain carries TRBV6-5 and TRBJ2-7; TRBD1 or TRBD2 may be the D gene (5 bases each). Trimming removed 4 bases at V and 6 bases at J, with 16 bases between. CDR3 size: 14 residues. The germline V gene encodes CDR1 MNHEY and CDR2 SVGAGI. DNA for the CDR3: TGTGCCAGCAGTTCCCGGGACGGACATGTCGAGCAGTACTTC. Residues: CASSSRDGHVEQYF.

This clonotype was recorded a few times. The chain couples TRBV20-1 to TRBJ2-3; 10 bases agree with TRBD2. CDR1 and CDR2 from the germline V gene are DFQATT and SNEGSKA (reference sequence). The junction had 2 bases not matched to a gene; V was cut back by 2 bases and J by 0 bases. The CDR3 has 15 residues. CDR3 nucleotides: TGCAGTGCTAGACAGACTAGCGGGAGCACAGATACGCAGTATTTT. This sequence encodes CSARQTSGSTDTQYF.

The V and J genes are TRBV7-2 and TRBJ1-5, with D possibly being TRBD1 (6 bases). Deletions cut 1 base from V and 4 bases from J, with 8 bases between. The germline gives CDR1 SGHTA, CDR2 FQGNSA. The CDR3 has 14 residues. The CDR3 DNA is TGTGCCAGCAGCTTAGTTGGACAGAATCAGCCCCAGCATTTT. Translating it yields CASSLVGQNQPQHF.

This clonotype was picked up a small number of times. The chain is built from TRBV4-1 and TRBJ1-2; a weak D match, TRBD1 (5 bases). CDR3 length equals 12 residues. Germline V gives CDR1 MGHRA, CDR2 YSYEKL. Trimming pared 3 bases from V and 4 bases from J, leaving 6 bases between. The CDR3: CASSHRVYGYTF. As DNA, the CDR3 is TGCGCCAGCAGCCACAGGGTCTATGGCTACACCTTC.

This clonotype was recorded a few times. V usage is TRBV3-1 and J usage is TRBJ1-4; maybe TRBD1 (5 bases). This CDR3 comprises 18 residues. Germline V gene lookup returns CDR1 LGHDT and CDR2 YNNKEL (reference sequence). The germline V and J ends were trimmed by 0 bases and 5 bases, with 19 bases remaining between them. The CDR3 nucleotides read TGTGCCAGCAGCCAAGATACGTTGTGGGGGACTGAAAATGAAAAACTGTTTTTT. Amino acid sequence: CASSQDTLWGTENEKLFF.

This sequence joins TRBV28 and TRBJ2-2; 9 bases agree with TRBD1. With 6 bases clipped from V and 3 bases from J, the junction kept 5 bases outside the gene matches. CDR1 is MDHEN, CDR2 SYDVKM, per germline. The CDR3 loop spans 15 amino acids. CDR3 sequence (DNA): TGTGCCAGCAGACGGACAGGGGCGGACACCGGGGAGCTGTTTTTT. It yields the protein CASRRTGADTGELFF.